A single sample gave rise to the 20 T cell receptor beta chains below, sequenced in a study of T-cell reconstitution after alpha-beta-depleted transplantation in children. Library preparation (for TCRbeta) was performed with unique molecular identifiers. TCRdb re-called the PCR reads with MiXCR, one entry per CDR3 protein. The sample has some 600,000 distinct CDR3 sequences; 10% to 15% are singletons. Source: PBMCs, mostly from graft donor cells, taken 360 days after TCRalphabeta/CD19-depleted stem cell transplant. The receptor source for this set is a male patient aged 10 to 17 who had a stem cell transplant for acute myeloid leukemia, so the T cells may come from the graft donor.

This clonotype was detected ten times or more. The gene calls are TRBV4-3 and TRBJ1-1; D perhaps matches TRBD1 (5 bases). V lost 0 bases and J lost 11, with 13 bases in between. Germline V lookup: CDR1 LGHNA, CDR2 YSLEER. This CDR3 contains 13 residues. CDR3 residues: CASSQEVDRRAFF. CDR3 DNA: TGCGCCAGCAGCCAAGAAGTAGACAGAAGGGCTTTCTTT.

This clonotype has a count of ten or more. This rearrangement joins TRBV28 to TRBJ2-7, with D possibly matching TRBD2 (5 bases). V dropped 1 base and J dropped 5 bases, with 12 bases sitting between them. Germline values: CDR1 MDHEN, CDR2 SYDVKM. This CDR3 region has 14 residues. The CDR3 coding sequence is TGTGCCAGCAGTTTATATAACCCCGGGAACGAGCAGTACTTC. Its protein is CASSLYNPGNEQYF.

This clonotype was picked up a small number of times. A read error may be the cause here, since a much bigger clone is one base away. The gene calls are TRBV20-1 and TRBJ2-7; 7 bases map to TRBD2. Germline V lookup: CDR1 DFQATT, CDR2 SNEGSKA (reference sequence). The CDR3 runs 16 residues. The CDR3 spells CCASAPGGGSSYEQYF. The CDR3 DNA is TGCTGTGCTAGCGCTCCCGGAGGCGGGAGCTCCTACGAGCAGTACTTC.

This clonotype was observed a few times. This chain links TRBV29-1 with TRBJ1-1, with D tentatively TRBD1 (6 bases). There are 15 residues in the CDR3. The germline V gene has CDR1 SQVTM and CDR2 ANQGSEA. The CDR3 sequence is CSFGQLDPLNTEAFF. In nucleotides, the CDR3 is TGCAGTTTTGGACAGCTTGATCCTTTGAACACTGAAGCTTTCTTT.

The chain uses TRBV6-1 and TRBJ2-5, with TRBD2 matching over 9 bases. J was trimmed by 6 bases and V by 5 bases; bases with no gene match: 10. CDR3 length: 15 residues. Germline V lookup: CDR1 MNHNS, CDR2 SASEGT. Here the CDR3 reads CASSPFASGKKTQYF. CDR3 nucleotides: TGTGCCAGCAGTCCCTTTGCTAGCGGGAAAAAGACCCAGTACTTC.

This clonotype was seen at least ten times. The chain joins TRBV5-1 to TRBJ2-5; D is uncertain. This CDR3 is built from 11 residues. Per the germline V gene, CDR1 is SGHRS and CDR2 is YFSETQ. Trimming took off 1 base at V and 4 bases at J, with 2 bases between the two ends. This CDR3 is CASSLLETQYF. In nucleotides, the CDR3 is TGCGCCAGCAGCTTGTTAGAGACCCAGTACTTC.

The V and J genes are TRBV12-5 and TRBJ2-3; tentatively, D is TRBD2 (5 bases). Germline V gives CDR1 LGHNT, CDR2 FRNRAP. V was cut by 1 base and J by 0 bases, with 11 bases left in between. The CDR3 length is 16 residues. CDR3 region: CASGLGTSSSTDTQYF. DNA for the CDR3: TGTGCTAGTGGTTTGGGGACTTCGTCTAGCACAGATACGCAGTATTTT.

This clonotype came up many times. V usage is TRBV28 and J usage is TRBJ2-7, with 16 bases matching TRBD2. This CDR3 spans 16 amino acids. The V segment lost 6 bases and the J segment 7 bases; nucleotides outside the gene matches: 9. Germline CDR1 and CDR2: MDHEN and SYDVKM. The CDR3 nucleotides read TGTGCCAGCAGAGTTGGGACTAGCGGGAGGGCTTATGAGCAGTACTTC. This gives the protein CASRVGTSGRAYEQYF.

This chain links TRBV5-1 with TRBJ2-3, with 16 bases lining up with TRBD2. The V gene's germline CDR1 is SGHRS and CDR2 YFSETQ. J was trimmed by 4 bases and V by 3 bases; bases with no gene match: 5. The CDR3 consists of 17 residues. The CDR3 nucleotides read TGCGCCAGCAGCTCCGGGACTAGCGGGAGGGTCGCAGATACGCAGTATTTT. Its translation is CASSSGTSGRVADTQYF. Variable domain in full (rest from reference TRBV5-1 and TRBJ2-3): KAGVTQTPRYLIKTRGQQVTLSCSPISGHRSVSWYQQTPGQGLQFLFEYFSETQRNKGNFPGRFSGRQFSNSRSEMNVSTLELGDSALYLCASSSGTSGRVADTQYFGPGTRLTVL.

This clonotype was observed a handful of times. The rearrangement links TRBV29-1 to TRBJ2-7; tentatively, D is TRBD1 or TRBD2 (5 bases each). The V gene lost 3 bases and the J gene lost 2 bases, with 11 bases spanning the gap. Germline-derived CDR1 and CDR2 are SQVTM and ANQGSEA. The CDR3 contains 13 residues. The CDR3 reads CSVEGPLPYEQYF. The CDR3 coding sequence is TGCAGCGTTGAGGGACCGCTGCCCTACGAGCAGTACTTC.

The V gene is TRBV29-1, the J gene TRBJ2-1; TRBD2 matches at 10 bases. Germline loops: CDR1 SQVTM, CDR2 ANQGSEA. The CDR3 has 15 amino acids. V shed 3 bases and J 4 bases; nucleotides not matched to a gene: 6. The CDR3 DNA follows: TGCAGCGTTGATCCCCGGACTAGCGGATACAATGAGCAGTTCTTC. Translated: CSVDPRTSGYNEQFF.

The chain carries TRBV28 and TRBJ2-3; D is uncertain. CDR1 and CDR2 from the germline V gene are MDHEN and SYDVKM. V gave up 8 bases and J gave up 0 bases, with 12 bases separating them. CDR3 size: 14 residues. The CDR3 DNA sequence: TGTGCCAGCGGTAGCATCTTTAGCACAGATACGCAGTATTTT. This encodes CASGSIFSTDTQYF.

The genes are TRBV12-3 or TRBV12-4 and TRBJ1-5; D remains unclear. The ends were cut back, 5 bases at V and 7 bases at J, with 9 bases in the middle. The CDR3 is made up of 12 amino acids. The CDR3 nucleotides read TGTGCCAGCAGTCCCCGACGGCAGCCCCAGCATTTT. It encodes CASSPRRQPQHF.

The J gene is TRBJ2-7, the V gene TRBV30, with 7 nucleotides matching TRBD2. This CDR3 spans 16 amino acids. Trimming cost V 0 bases and J 0 bases; bases outside gene matches: 8. The germline V gene has CDR1 GTSNPN and CDR2 SVGIG (reference sequence). CDR3 sequence (DNA): TGTGCCTGGAGTGTACCCTTCGGCGGGAGCTCCTACGAGCAGTACTTC. Translating it yields CAWSVPFGGSSYEQYF.

This clonotype was counted ten times or more. V gene TRBV2 combines with J gene TRBJ2-7, with a tentative D call TRBD1 (7 bases). The ends were cut back, 6 bases at V and 4 bases at J, with 13 bases in the middle. The CDR3 covers 13 residues. The germline CDR1 and CDR2 sequences are SNHLY and FYNNEI. The CDR3 region has the DNA TGTGCCAGCAGGGCGGGACAGACTTACGAGCAGTACTTC. Amino acid sequence: CASRAGQTYEQYF.

The rearrangement uses TRBV27 and TRBJ2-4, with D perhaps matching TRBD1 (6 bases). CDR3 length: 16 amino acids. Germline CDR1 is MNHEY and CDR2 is SMNVEV (reference sequence). Trimming removed 4 bases from V and 1 base from J, with 14 bases in between. In DNA form, the CDR3 reads TGTGCCAGCAGTTCTGGGACAAGGGCGGCCAAAAACATTCAGTACTTC. It translates to CASSSGTRAAKNIQYF.

This clonotype was found a few times. The CDR3 sequence: CASSPGTFEQYF. CDR3 bases: TGTGCTAGCTCCCCTGGGACTTTCGAGCAGTACTTC. The rearrangement links TRBV7-7 to TRBJ2-7, with D possibly matching TRBD2 (6 bases). The CDR3 extends over 12 amino acids. Germline V gene lookup returns CDR1 SSHAT and CDR2 FNYEAQ (reference sequence).

The V gene is TRBV7-9, the J gene TRBJ2-7; D possibly matches TRBD1 or TRBD2 (5 bases each). This CDR3 region has 16 residues. Trimming took 1 base from V and 3 from J, leaving 16 bases between them. Germline V lookup: CDR1 SEHNR, CDR2 FQNEAQ (reference sequence). Here the CDR3 DNA reads TGTGCCAGCAGCTTAGAATGGGGGAGATCCGGCTACGAGCAGTACTTC. This sequence encodes CASSLEWGRSGYEQYF. The full variable domain, in which reference TRBV7-9 and TRBJ2-7 provide the parts outside the CDR3, is DTGVSQNPRHKITKRGQNVTFRCDPISEHNRLYWYRQTLGQGPEFLTYFQNEAQLEKSRLLSDRFSAERPKGSFSTLEIQRTEQGDSAMYLCASSLEWGRSGYEQYFGPGTRLTVT.

This clonotype was observed a few times. This rearrangement joins TRBV28 to TRBJ1-1; D is perhaps TRBD1 (6 bases). The V gene lost 3 bases and the J gene lost 0 bases, with 11 bases spanning the gap. Germline lookup yields CDR1 MDHEN and CDR2 SYDVKM. The length of the CDR3 is 15 residues. The CDR3 sequence: CASSFFGGLNTEAFF. Written as DNA, the CDR3 is TGTGCCAGCAGTTTCTTCGGGGGGCTGAACACTGAAGCTTTCTTT.

This clonotype was seen a handful of times. The chain joins TRBV7-6 to TRBJ1-3, with 9 positions matching TRBD1. CDR3 length: 15 amino acids. Germline V lookup: CDR1 SGHVS, CDR2 FNYEAQ. With V trimmed by 1 base and J by 6 bases, 4 bases remained unmatched. The CDR3 is CASSLGGTGINTIYF. CDR3 coding DNA: TGTGCCAGCAGCTTAGGCGGGACAGGGATAAACACCATATATTTT. Full variable domain (rest looked up from reference TRBV7-6 and TRBJ1-3): GAGVSQSPRYKVTKRGQDVALRCDPISGHVSLYWYRQALGQGPEFLTYFNYEAQQDKSGLPNDRFSAERPEGSISTLTIQRTEQRDSAMYRCASSLGGTGINTIYFGEGSWLTVV.